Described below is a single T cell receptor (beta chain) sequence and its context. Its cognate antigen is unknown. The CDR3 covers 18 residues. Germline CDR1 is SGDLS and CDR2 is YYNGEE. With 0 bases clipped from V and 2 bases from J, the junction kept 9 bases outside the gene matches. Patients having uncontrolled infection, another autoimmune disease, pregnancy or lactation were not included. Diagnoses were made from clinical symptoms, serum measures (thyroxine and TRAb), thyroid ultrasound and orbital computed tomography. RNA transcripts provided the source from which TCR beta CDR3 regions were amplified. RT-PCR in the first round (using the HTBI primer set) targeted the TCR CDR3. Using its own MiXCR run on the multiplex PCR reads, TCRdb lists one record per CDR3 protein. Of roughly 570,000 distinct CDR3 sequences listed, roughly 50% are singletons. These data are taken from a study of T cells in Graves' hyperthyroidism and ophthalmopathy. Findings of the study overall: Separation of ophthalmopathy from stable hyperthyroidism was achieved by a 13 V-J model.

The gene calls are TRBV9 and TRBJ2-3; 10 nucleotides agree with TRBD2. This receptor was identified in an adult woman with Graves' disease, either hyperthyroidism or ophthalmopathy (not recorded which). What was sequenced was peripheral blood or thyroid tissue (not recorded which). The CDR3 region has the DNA TGTGCCAGCAGCGTAGCGGGAAGGGGACTAGCGAACACAGATACGCAGTATTTT. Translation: CASSVAGRGLANTDTQYF.